The present TCR beta chain was sequenced within a study of blood T cell repertoires in COVID-19 (dated by TCRdb to about 2020). Regarding the research as a whole: The collaborator samples originated in the United States, Italy and Spain and spanned the acute and convalescent phases of COVID-19. The material from the prospective study consisted of cDNA or gDNA derived from T cells, B-cell-depleted T cells, or PBMCs. Subjects who had been exposed to COVID-19, were actively infected with it, or had recovered from it provided the deeply sampled blood TCRbeta repertoires that made up the dataset. The repertoires were released in a freely available public database meant as a resource for research on the immune response to SARS-CoV-2. The samples were drawn from the first 160 participants of the ongoing ImmuneRACE study and from 950 to 1,500 subjects provided by 6 global collaborators. The sample metadata nearly always contained a de-identified subject ID, COVID-19 status, age in years and sex. HLA class I and class II types, where available, came from metadata supplied by the sample provider rather than from assay-based typing.

What the study reported, not specific to this receptor: How much clinical and demographic metadata was included differed by source and by participant, and the metadata was provided uncurated.

Collaborating institutions collected whole blood in K2EDTA tubes following their own protocols. For TCRbeta analysis, collaborators shipped samples in one of three forms: frozen whole blood, isolated PBMCs, or DNA extracted from either of those sample types. Details on this clone: This receptor's antigen is unknown. Base qualities are not at hand, and no much larger clone is one base apart.

The CDR3 measures 12 amino acids from cysteine to phenylalanine. The CDR3 DNA has 36 bases and is translated from base 1. The immunoSEQ Assay, a bias-controlled multiplex PCR, was used to amplify TCRbeta CDR3 regions from genomic DNA. Per the source publication's procedure: The number of nucleated cells in each sample was estimated by amplification of reference gene primers within the assay. To quantify the absolute abundance of each unique TCRbeta CDR3 rearrangement, sequence reads were collapsed and filtered. For each sample, productive Simpson clonality was calculated by taking the square root of Simpson's diversity index across productive rearrangements. TCRdb provides this immuneACCESS table in a form limited to in-frame rearrangements. Some clones are lacking; in checked studies, under half of them reflect an unresolved V gene, and why the rest are absent is not known. V, J and clone size were drawn from that table, and D and trimming were deduced from the DNA. For this sample there are roughly 86,000 clones; more than 75% appear just once. The ten largest clones represent about 5% of the sample.

This receptor was taken from a man aged 35 to 55 with acute or convalescent COVID-19. This chain joins TRBV21-1 to TRBJ1-5; whether TRBD1, the table's D call, matches the DNA was not checked. TRBV21-1 is tagged as a pseudogene. The sample taken for sequencing was peripheral blood. The nucleotides read TGTGCCAGCTGGACAGGGTTTCAGCCCCAGCATTTT. Protein translation: CASWTGFQPQHF.